This T cell receptor (beta chain) was found in a study of blood T cell repertoires in COVID-19. Turning to the study itself: Samples came from the United States, Italy and Spain, spanning acute and convalescent COVID-19. PBMCs, B-cell-depleted T cells, or T cells provided the cDNA or gDNA that made up the material.

The germline V and J ends were trimmed by 1 base and 2 bases, with 17 bases remaining between them. This CDR3 has 17 residues. The V gene's germline CDR1 is SGHAT and CDR2 FQNNGV. The table came from immunoSEQ multiplex PCR; TCRdb's copy has only in-frame clones and leaves some out. There are 250,000 to 350,000 clones in the sample; around 90% occur only once, and about 8.5% lies in the top ten. The origin of this receptor is a man aged 18 to 29 with active or convalescent COVID-19. The chain uses TRBV11-2 and TRBJ2-5; tentatively, D is TRBD1 (6 bases). The sample was peripheral blood. The CDR3 protein is CASSLGFRDTLQETQYF. The CDR3 DNA reads as TGTGCCAGCAGCTTAGGTTTTAGGGACACACTACAAGAGACCCAGTACTTC.